Sequencing of this TCR beta chain was carried out in a study of CD8+ T cells in alopecia areata. Study conclusions and caveats: Alopecia totalis/universalis scalp especially showed more expanded CD8+ clones than normal scalp.

Notes on this clone: Antigen unknown.

The treatment is: oral pan-JAK inhibitor, 5-10 mg twice daily. Lesional scalp punch biopsies and peripheral blood were collected from alopecia areata patients. Following RNA extraction, reverse transcription yielded cDNA that acted as the sequencing template. Clones were read by immunoSEQ multiplex PCR, and TCRdb kept only the in-frame ones, dropping some. The table lists about 140,000 clones, around 83% of them singletons, with roughly 13% in the top ten. The material was CD8+ T cells sorted from blood, obtained at week 4, from a patient treated with tofacitinib. The TCR comes from a human donor with alopecia areata.

CDR3 coding DNA: TGCAGCGTTGCTTTTACAGGGGAAGCGGGGGAGACCCAGTACTTC. Its translation: CSVAFTGEAGETQYF. This chain joins TRBV29-1 and TRBJ2-5; D is possibly TRBD1 or TRBD2 (7 bases each). Trimming took 4 bases from V and 5 from J, leaving 20 bases between them. The CDR3 has 15 amino acids. Per the germline V gene, CDR1 is SQVTM and CDR2 is ANQGSEA.